Below are 13 T cell receptor beta chains sequenced from a single sample in a study of human T cells and chemical hapten exposure. Extraction of total RNA was performed on unfractionated whole blood. TCRdb re-analysed the 5' RACE reads in MiXCR, keeping a single row per CDR3 protein. The data show 110,000 or so distinct CDR3 sequences, roughly 18% seen once. These receptors were taken from a human donor in good health.

The gene calls are TRBV29-1 and TRBJ1-1; D is unclear. CDR1 is SQVTM and CDR2 is ANQGSEA in the germline V gene. This CDR3 comprises 13 residues. Trimming removed 4 bases at V and 0 bases at J, with 9 bases between. The CDR3 loop is CSVAIRMNTEAFF. CDR3 DNA: TGCAGCGTTGCAATACGCATGAACACTGAAGCTTTCTTT.

This clonotype was found a few times. The chain joins TRBV24-1 to TRBJ1-2; TRBD1 might be the D (5 bases). V lost 3 bases to trimming and J lost 2 bases, with 24 bases between them. Germline loops: CDR1 KGHDR, CDR2 SFDVKD. The CDR3 runs to 19 residues. CDR3 sequence (DNA): TGTGCCACCAGTGATAGCACCGGGATATCGGGGGATTGGAACTATGGCTACACCTTC. Translation gives CATSDSTGISGDWNYGYTF.

In this sample, this clonotype turned up a few times. CDR3 nucleotide sequence: TGTGCCAGCTCACCAGGCAGGGGCGGTGGCAATCAGCCCCAGCATTTT. Amino acid sequence: CASSPGRGGGNQPQHF. The chain carries TRBV18 and TRBJ1-5; D might be TRBD1 (6 bases). This CDR3 comprises 16 residues. Looked up from germline, CDR1 is KGHSH and CDR2 is LQKENI. Trimming cost V 2 bases and J 2 bases, with 13 bases left between them.

This clonotype was detected a few times. The chain combines TRBV25-1 with TRBJ1-1; D might be TRBD1 (5 bases). This CDR3 spans 16 amino acids. Per the germline V gene, CDR1 is MGHDK and CDR2 is SYGVNS. V gave up 7 bases and J gave up 4 bases, with 22 bases separating them. The CDR3 is CASNRGLYSLSTEAFF. Here the CDR3 DNA reads TGTGCCAGCAATCGGGGACTATACTCCTTGAGCACTGAAGCTTTCTTT.

There are a few counts of this clonotype. The V gene is TRBV11-2, the J gene TRBJ2-6; 12 bases fit TRBD1. This CDR3 contains 19 residues. CDR1 and CDR2 from the germline V gene are SGHAT and FQNNGV. Trimming at V came to 4 bases and at J to 0 bases, leaving 7 bases not matched to a gene. As DNA, the CDR3 is TGTGCCAGCAGCTACGGGACAGGGGGCGGTATCTCTGGGGCCAACGTCCTGACTTTC. Amino acid sequence: CASSYGTGGGISGANVLTF.

This clonotype was detected a few times. The chain combines TRBV28 with TRBJ2-3; TRBD2 matches at 14 bases. CDR3 length: 17 amino acids. The V gene's germline CDR1 is MDHEN and CDR2 SYDVKM. V lost 6 bases and J lost 5; bases outside the gene matches: 10. CDR3 DNA sequence: TGTGCCAGCAGCAATCCGGGACTAGCGGGAGTGGGAGATACGCAGTATTTT. Translating it yields CASSNPGLAGVGDTQYF.

The genes are TRBV30 and TRBJ2-3; D is ambiguous. The CDR3 sequence is 13 residues long. Germline V CDR1 and CDR2: GTSNPN, SVGIG (reference sequence). Trimming left V 3 bases short and J 4 bases short, with 11 bases between. CDR3 sequence (DNA): TGTGCCTGGAGAACTTCCGGTGCAGATACGCAGTATTTT. Amino acids: CAWRTSGADTQYF.

This sequence joins TRBV5-5 and TRBJ2-1; 7 bases agree with TRBD2. The CDR3 consists of 16 residues. CDR1 is SGHKS and CDR2 is YYEKEE in the germline V gene (reference sequence). Germline trimming cut 7 bases from V and 1 base from J; bases unmatched to any gene: 11. The CDR3 DNA reads as TGTGCCAGCGGCTCTGGCCCGGGAGGTTCCTACAATGAGCAGTTCTTC. It is translated as CASGSGPGGSYNEQFF.

This clonotype was picked up a small number of times. The rearrangement links TRBV6-5 to TRBJ1-6; no clear D. The CDR3 extends over 15 amino acids. The V end lost 5 bases, the J end lost 0 bases, and 8 bases lay between the germline ends. CDR1 is MNHEY and CDR2 is SVGAGI in the germline V gene. CDR3 amino acids: CASSATSSYNSPLHF. CDR3 DNA: TGTGCCAGCAGTGCGACGAGCTCCTATAATTCACCCCTCCACTTT.

This clonotype has only a few counts. The chain has TRBV24-1 and TRBJ2-3; 8 bases map to TRBD2. V lost 2 bases to trimming and J lost 4 bases; unmatched junction nucleotides: 7. Germline V CDR1 and CDR2: KGHDR, SFDVKD. This CDR3 is 16 amino acids long. Here the CDR3 reads CATSDSPGGGADTQYF. The CDR3 DNA reads TGTGCCACCAGTGATTCTCCGGGAGGGGGGGCAGATACGCAGTATTTT.

There are a few counts of this clonotype. This chain joins TRBV12-3 or TRBV12-4 and TRBJ2-7; D is perhaps TRBD2 (6 bases). This CDR3 has 12 amino acids. V was clipped by 7 bases and J by 6 bases, with 13 bases between them. The CDR3 sequence is CASMRGMGEQYF. CDR3 DNA sequence: TGTGCCAGCATGCGGGGTATGGGCGAGCAGTACTTC.

This clonotype has just a few counts. The chain links TRBV29-1 to TRBJ1-2, with D perhaps TRBD1 (5 bases). This CDR3 spans 13 amino acids. Germline V gene data show CDR1 as SQVTM and CDR2 as ANQGSEA. V lost 2 bases, J lost 5 bases, and 12 bases lay in between. In nucleotides, the CDR3 is TGCAGCGTTGAACCATACCAGGGATATGGCTACACCTTC. Translating it yields CSVEPYQGYGYTF. Full variable domain (outside the CDR3, taken from reference TRBV29-1 and TRBJ1-2): SAVISQKPSRDICQRGTSLTIQCQVDSQVTMMFWYRQQPGQSLTLIATANQGSEATYESGFVIDKFPISRPNLTFSTLTVSNMSPEDSSIYLCSVEPYQGYGYTFGSGTRLTVV.

This clonotype was seen a handful of times. The CDR3 DNA reads TGCGCCAGCAGCGGGGTTCGGGACCTACGCTACGAGCAGTACTTC. It yields the protein CASSGVRDLRYEQYF. V gene TRBV5-1 combines with J gene TRBJ2-7, with D perhaps assigned TRBD1 or TRBD2 (5 bases each). The CDR3 length is 15 residues. Germline V gene data show CDR1 as SGHRS and CDR2 as YFSETQ. Trimming took off 4 bases at V and 3 bases at J, with 17 bases between the two ends.